The TCR beta chain under discussion was sequenced for a study of cytomegalovirus exposure and HLA in healthy donors. Findings of the study overall: TCR beta sequences numbering under 20,000 were associated with HLA alleles at 0.05 false discovery rate in a later analysis.

Trimming cost V 4 bases and J 3 bases, with 10 bases left between them. Germline V CDR1 and CDR2: LNHDA, SQIVND (reference sequence). The CDR3 consists of 14 residues. PCR employed 60 Vbeta and 13 Jbeta primers. Some clones are missing from TCRdb's copy, which holds only in-frame ones; the method was immunoSEQ multiplex PCR. This listing includes approximately 190,000 clones. About this clone: Its antigen is not known.

The clonotype comes from a boy aged 10-17 years in good health and CMV-seronegative. Sequencing input: PBMCs. V gene TRBV19 combines with J gene TRBJ1-5; tentatively, D is TRBD1 (5 bases). Written as DNA, the CDR3 is TGTGCCAGTAGTACCGACAGCAACAATCAGCCCCAGCATTTT. Protein: CASSTDSNNQPQHF.